The T cell receptor (beta chain) described here comes from a study of post-analysis software for immune sequencing data. The authors incorporated unique molecular identifiers into the TCR beta cDNA libraries. TCRdb ran MiXCR on the PCR reads and lists one entry per CDR3 protein. The data hold approximately 570,000 distinct CDR3 sequences, with roughly two fifths observed a single time. Of note for this clonotype: What it binds is unknown.

In germline, CDR1 is MNHEY, CDR2 SMNVEV (reference sequence). CDR3 size: 12 residues. Trimming cost V 8 bases and J 5 bases; bases outside gene matches: 4. Study findings and constraints: In patients, TRBV5-6, TRBV5-1 and TRBV20-1 belonged to roughly 5 TRBV segments found more frequently than in controls. Samples from one preparation batch, clustered by F measure, grouped strongly together.

This chain links TRBV27 with TRBJ2-7; TRBD1 matches 9 bases. The TCR was taken from a girl aged 5-17 years with multiple sclerosis. The sequenced sample was blood. CDR3 residues: CASGQGPHEQYF. DNA of the CDR3: TGTGCCAGCGGACAGGGGCCCCACGAGCAGTACTTC.